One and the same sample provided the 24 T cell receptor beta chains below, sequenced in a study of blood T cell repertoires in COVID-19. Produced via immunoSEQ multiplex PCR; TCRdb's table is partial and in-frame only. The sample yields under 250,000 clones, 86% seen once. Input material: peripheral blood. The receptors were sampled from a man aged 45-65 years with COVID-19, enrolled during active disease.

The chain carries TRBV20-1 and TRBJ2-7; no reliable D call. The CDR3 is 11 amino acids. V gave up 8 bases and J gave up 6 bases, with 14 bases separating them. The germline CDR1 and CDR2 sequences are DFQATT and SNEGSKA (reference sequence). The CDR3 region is CSCTDSGEQYF. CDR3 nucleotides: TGCAGTTGCACAGATTCCGGCGAGCAGTACTTC.

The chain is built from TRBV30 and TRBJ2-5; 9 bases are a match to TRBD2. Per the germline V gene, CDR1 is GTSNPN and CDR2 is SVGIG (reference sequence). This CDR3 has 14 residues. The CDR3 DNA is TGTGCAACCGGACTAGCGAGAAATCAAGAGACCCAGTACTTC. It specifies CATGLARNQETQYF.

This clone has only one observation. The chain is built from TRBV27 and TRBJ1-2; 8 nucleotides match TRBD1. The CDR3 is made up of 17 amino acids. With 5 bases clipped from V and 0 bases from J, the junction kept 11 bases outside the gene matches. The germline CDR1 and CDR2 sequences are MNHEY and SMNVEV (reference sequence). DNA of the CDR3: TGTGCCAGCAGTCACGGGACAGGCCTCCCAGCTAACTATGGCTACACCTTC. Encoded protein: CASSHGTGLPANYGYTF.

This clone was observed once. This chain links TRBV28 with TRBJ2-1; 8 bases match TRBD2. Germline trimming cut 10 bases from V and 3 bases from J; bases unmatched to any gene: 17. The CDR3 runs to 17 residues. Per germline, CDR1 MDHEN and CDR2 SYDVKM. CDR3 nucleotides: TGTGCCACCTTCGAAAGCGGGGGCACCTCTTTCTACAATGAGCAGTTCTTC. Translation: CATFESGGTSFYNEQFF.

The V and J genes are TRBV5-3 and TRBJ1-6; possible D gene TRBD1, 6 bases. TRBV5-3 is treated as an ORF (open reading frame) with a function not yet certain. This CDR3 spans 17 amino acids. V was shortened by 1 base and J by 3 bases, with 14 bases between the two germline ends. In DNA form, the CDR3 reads TGTGCCAGAAGCTTGCACCCCGGCAGGGGCTATAATTCACCCCTCCACTTT. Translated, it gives CARSLHPGRGYNSPLHF.

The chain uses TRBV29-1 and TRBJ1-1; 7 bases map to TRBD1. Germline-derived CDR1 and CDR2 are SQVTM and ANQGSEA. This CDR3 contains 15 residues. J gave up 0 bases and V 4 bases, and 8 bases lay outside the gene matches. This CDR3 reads CSVVVFGTVNTEAFF. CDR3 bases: TGCAGCGTTGTGGTCTTCGGGACAGTGAACACTGAAGCTTTCTTT.

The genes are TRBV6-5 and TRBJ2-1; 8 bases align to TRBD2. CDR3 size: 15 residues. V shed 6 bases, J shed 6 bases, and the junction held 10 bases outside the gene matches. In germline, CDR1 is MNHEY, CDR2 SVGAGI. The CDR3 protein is CASSNPSGGGNEQFF. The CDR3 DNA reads TGTGCCAGCAGCAACCCCAGCGGGGGAGGCAATGAGCAGTTCTTC.

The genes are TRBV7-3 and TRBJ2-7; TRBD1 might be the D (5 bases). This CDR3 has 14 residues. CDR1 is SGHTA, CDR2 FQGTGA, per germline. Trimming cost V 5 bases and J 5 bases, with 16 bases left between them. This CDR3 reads CASSPKPGLDEQYF. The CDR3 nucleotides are TGTGCCAGCAGCCCCAAACCAGGGTTGGACGAGCAGTACTTC.

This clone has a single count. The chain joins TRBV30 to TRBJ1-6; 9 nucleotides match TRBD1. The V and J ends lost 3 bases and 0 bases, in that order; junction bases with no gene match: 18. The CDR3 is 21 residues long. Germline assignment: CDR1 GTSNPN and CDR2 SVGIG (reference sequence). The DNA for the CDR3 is TGTGCCTGGAGCGTCCCCGGGACAGGGAGCTGGGATAGCTCCTATAATTCACCCCTCCACTTT. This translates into CAWSVPGTGSWDSSYNSPLHF.

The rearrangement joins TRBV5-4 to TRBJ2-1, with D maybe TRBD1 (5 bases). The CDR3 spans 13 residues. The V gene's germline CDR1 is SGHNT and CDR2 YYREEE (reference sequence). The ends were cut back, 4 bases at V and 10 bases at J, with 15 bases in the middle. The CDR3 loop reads CASSLPGADEQFF. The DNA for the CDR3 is TGTGCCAGCAGCCTTCCTGGGGCGGACGAGCAGTTCTTC.

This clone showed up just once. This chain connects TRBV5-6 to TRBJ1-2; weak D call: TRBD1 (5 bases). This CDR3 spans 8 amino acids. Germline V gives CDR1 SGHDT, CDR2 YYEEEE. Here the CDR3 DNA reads TGTCGGGGGTATGGCTACACCTTC. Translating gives CRGYGYTF.

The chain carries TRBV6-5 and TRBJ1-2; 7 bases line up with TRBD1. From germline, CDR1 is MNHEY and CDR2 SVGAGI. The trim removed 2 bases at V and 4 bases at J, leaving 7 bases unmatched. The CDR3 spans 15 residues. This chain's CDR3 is CASSYLVGGSYGYTF. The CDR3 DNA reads TGTGCCAGCAGTTACCTCGTAGGGGGCTCCTATGGCTACACCTTC.

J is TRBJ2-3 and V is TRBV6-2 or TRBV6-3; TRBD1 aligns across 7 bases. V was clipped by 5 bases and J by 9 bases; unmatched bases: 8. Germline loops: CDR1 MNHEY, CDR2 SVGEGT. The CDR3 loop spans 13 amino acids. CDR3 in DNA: TGTGCCAGCAGTCCCAGACAGGGTAGGACGCAGTATTTT. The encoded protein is CASSPRQGRTQYF.

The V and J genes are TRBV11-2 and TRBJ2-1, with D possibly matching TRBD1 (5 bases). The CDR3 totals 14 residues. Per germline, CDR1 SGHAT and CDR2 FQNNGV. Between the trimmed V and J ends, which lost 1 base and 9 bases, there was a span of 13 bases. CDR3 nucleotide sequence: TGTGCCAGCAGCTTAGGTTGGGGCCAAACTGAGCAGTTCTTC. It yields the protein CASSLGWGQTEQFF.

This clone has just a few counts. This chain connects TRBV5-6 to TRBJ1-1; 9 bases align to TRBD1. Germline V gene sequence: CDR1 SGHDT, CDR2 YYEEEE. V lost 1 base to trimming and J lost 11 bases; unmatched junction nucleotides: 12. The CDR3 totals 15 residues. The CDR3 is CASSLPRGGGQGAFF. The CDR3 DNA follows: TGTGCCAGCAGCTTGCCGAGGGGCGGGGGACAGGGTGCTTTCTTT.

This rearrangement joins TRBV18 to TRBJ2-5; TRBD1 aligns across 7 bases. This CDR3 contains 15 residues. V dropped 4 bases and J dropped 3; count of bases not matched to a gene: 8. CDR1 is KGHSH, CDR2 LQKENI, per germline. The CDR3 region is CASSLRGTAEETQYF. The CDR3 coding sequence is TGTGCCAGCTCACTCAGGGGGACCGCCGAAGAGACCCAGTACTTC. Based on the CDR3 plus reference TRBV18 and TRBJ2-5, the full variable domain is NAGVMQNPRHLVRRRGQEARLRCSPMKGHSHVYWYRQLPEEGLKFMVYLQKENIIDESGMPKERFSAEFPKEGPSILRIQQVVRGDSAAYFCASSLRGTAEETQYFGPGTRLLVL.

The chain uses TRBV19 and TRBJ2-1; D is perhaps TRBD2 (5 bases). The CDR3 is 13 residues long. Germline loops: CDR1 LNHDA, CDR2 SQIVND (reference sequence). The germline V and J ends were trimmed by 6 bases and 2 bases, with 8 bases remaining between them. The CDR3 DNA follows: TGTGCCAGTAGCGGCGGGCCCTACAATGAGCAGTTCTTC. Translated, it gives CASSGGPYNEQFF.

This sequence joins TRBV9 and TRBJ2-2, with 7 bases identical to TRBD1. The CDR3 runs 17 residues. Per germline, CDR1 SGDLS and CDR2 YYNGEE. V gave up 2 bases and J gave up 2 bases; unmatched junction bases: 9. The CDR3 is CASSVNPRDRNTGELFF. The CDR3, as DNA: TGTGCCAGCAGCGTCAACCCGAGGGACAGAAACACCGGGGAGCTGTTTTTT.

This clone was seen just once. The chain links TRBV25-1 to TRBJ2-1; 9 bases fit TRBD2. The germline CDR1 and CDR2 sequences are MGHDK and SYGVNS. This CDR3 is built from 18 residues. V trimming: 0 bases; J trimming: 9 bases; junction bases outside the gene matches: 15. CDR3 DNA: TGTGCCAGCAGTGAATACCTTAGCGGGAGTTTAAGTGTGTTTGAGCAGTTCTTC. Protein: CASSEYLSGSLSVFEQFF.

CDR3 sequence (DNA): TGTGCCAGCCGGGACTGGCACTCCTACGAGCAGTACTTC. Translated: CASRDWHSYEQYF. The V gene is TRBV2, the J gene TRBJ2-7, with a possible D match to TRBD2 (6 bases). This CDR3 is built from 13 residues. V lost 8 bases and J lost 0, with 11 bases in between. Germline V gene sequence: CDR1 SNHLY, CDR2 FYNNEI.

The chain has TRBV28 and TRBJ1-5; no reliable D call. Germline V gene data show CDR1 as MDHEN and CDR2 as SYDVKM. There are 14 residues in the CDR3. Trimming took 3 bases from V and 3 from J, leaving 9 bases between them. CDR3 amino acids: CASSFGGLNQPQHF. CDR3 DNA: TGTGCCAGCAGTTTCGGCGGACTCAATCAGCCCCAGCATTTT.

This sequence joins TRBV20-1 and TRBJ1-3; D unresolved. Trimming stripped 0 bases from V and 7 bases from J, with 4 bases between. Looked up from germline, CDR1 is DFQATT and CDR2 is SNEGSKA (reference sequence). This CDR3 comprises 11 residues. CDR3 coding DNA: TGCAGTGCTAGAGAGGGCAACACCATATATTTT. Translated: CSAREGNTIYF.

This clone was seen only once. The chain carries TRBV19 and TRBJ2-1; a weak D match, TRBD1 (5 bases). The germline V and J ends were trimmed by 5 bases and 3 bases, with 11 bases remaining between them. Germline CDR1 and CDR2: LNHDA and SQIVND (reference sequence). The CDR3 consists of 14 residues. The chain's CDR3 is CASSATVSYNEQFF. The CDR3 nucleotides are TGTGCCAGTAGTGCGACAGTTAGCTACAATGAGCAGTTCTTC.

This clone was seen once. The CDR3 bases are TGTGCCAGCAGTATCAGGGGAACCCAGCCCCAGCATTTT. Translated: CASSIRGTQPQHF. The chain joins TRBV13 to TRBJ1-5; possible D gene TRBD1, 6 bases. From germline, CDR1 is PRHDT and CDR2 FYEKMQ (reference sequence). The CDR3 sequence is 13 residues long. V gave up 6 bases and J gave up 7 bases, with 13 bases separating them.